Below, 24 T cell receptor beta chains from the same sample are listed, as sequenced in a study of T cell responses to AZD1222 COVID-19 vaccine. Sequenced by immunoSEQ multiplex PCR; TCRdb stores in-frame clones only, minus some. This sample has about 150,000 clones, with about nine tenths found just once. Material: peripheral blood, obtained 28 days after the second AZD1222 dose. These receptors all come from an adult who received the AZD1222 COVID-19 vaccine.

The rearrangement joins TRBV18 to TRBJ1-4; D not certain. The length of the CDR3 is 15 residues. Trimming removed 2 bases from V and 5 bases from J, with 12 bases in between. CDR1 and CDR2 (germline): KGHSH, LQKENI. The CDR3 reads CASSPASRGNEKLFF. In nucleotides, the CDR3 is TGTGCCAGCTCACCAGCGAGCCGAGGGAATGAAAAACTGTTTTTT.

V gene TRBV5-1 combines with J gene TRBJ1-3, with a possible D match to TRBD1 (5 bases). Germline lookup yields CDR1 SGHRS and CDR2 YFSETQ. V was clipped by 2 bases and J by 2 bases, with 14 bases between them. CDR3 length: 16 residues. The CDR3 is CASSLQEPATGNTIYF. As DNA, the CDR3 is TGCGCCAGCAGCTTACAGGAGCCTGCCACTGGAAACACCATATATTTT. Filled out from reference TRBV5-1 and TRBJ1-3, the complete variable domain reads KAGVTQTPRYLIKTRGQQVTLSCSPISGHRSVSWYQQTPGQGLQFLFEYFSETQRNKGNFPGRFSGRQFSNSRSEMNVSTLELGDSALYLCASSLQEPATGNTIYFGEGSWLTVV.

This chain uses TRBV5-6 with TRBJ1-4, with D possibly TRBD1 on 5 matching bases. Per the germline V gene, CDR1 is SGHDT and CDR2 is YYEEEE. This CDR3 contains 14 residues. The ends were cut back, 1 base at V and 7 bases at J, with 11 bases in the middle. The CDR3 is CASSLPRAGEKLFF. In DNA, the CDR3 is TGTGCCAGCAGCTTGCCCAGGGCGGGTGAAAAACTGTTTTTT.

The CDR3 nucleotides are TGTGCCAGCAGGGGACAGAGCTACGAGCAGTACTTC. Translation gives CASRGQSYEQYF. The chain carries TRBV11-2 and TRBJ2-7; 7 bases line up with TRBD1. This CDR3 is 12 amino acids long. Germline-derived CDR1 and CDR2 are SGHAT and FQNNGV. Trimming cost V 6 bases and J 3 bases; bases outside gene matches: 2.

The chain uses TRBV7-9 and TRBJ2-5, with a tentative D call TRBD2 (6 bases). Per the germline V gene, CDR1 is SEHNR and CDR2 is FQNEAQ (reference sequence). The CDR3 consists of 14 residues. Deletions cut 5 bases from V and 4 bases from J, with 14 bases between. The CDR3 here is CASSRGLGGETQYF. The CDR3 bases are TGTGCCAGCAGCCGGGGATTGGGAGGAGAGACCCAGTACTTC. Based on the CDR3 plus reference TRBV7-9 and TRBJ2-5, the full variable domain is DTGVSQNPRHKITKRGQNVTFRCDPISEHNRLYWYRQTLGQGPEFLTYFQNEAQLEKSRLLSDRFSAERPKGSFSTLEIQRTEQGDSAMYLCASSRGLGGETQYFGPGTRLLVL.

This sequence joins TRBV11-2 and TRBJ2-2; 10 bases are a match to TRBD2. With V trimmed by 5 bases and J by 6 bases, 18 bases remained unmatched. Germline CDR1 SGHAT, CDR2 FQNNGV. The CDR3 is 19 amino acids. The CDR3 is CASSLPPGLAGVRAGELFF. Written as DNA, the CDR3 is TGTGCCAGCAGCCTACCCCCGGGGCTAGCGGGAGTTAGGGCCGGGGAGCTGTTTTTT. The full variable domain, with the rest looked up from reference TRBV11-2 and TRBJ2-2, is EAGVAQSPRYKIIEKRQSVAFWCNPISGHATLYWYQQILGQGPKLLIQFQNNGVVDDSQLPKDRFSAERLKGVDSTLKIQPAKLEDSAVYLCASSLPPGLAGVRAGELFFGEGSRLTVL.

This clone was observed once. This chain's CDR3 is CAWGTGNTEAFF. The CDR3 region has the DNA TGTGCCTGGGGGACAGGGAACACTGAAGCTTTCTTT. V gene TRBV30 combines with J gene TRBJ1-1; 8 bases fit TRBD1. The germline CDR1 and CDR2 sequences are GTSNPN and SVGIG (reference sequence). J gave up 1 base and V 5 bases, and 0 bases lay outside the gene matches. CDR3 size: 12 residues.

The V call is TRBV5-1, the J call TRBJ1-2; a weak D match, TRBD1 (5 bases). Germline CDR1 is SGHRS and CDR2 is YFSETQ. This CDR3 is built from 16 residues. V shed 1 base and J shed 7 bases, with 20 bases lying between them. The CDR3 spells CASSLNRPEEMSGYTF. The CDR3 nucleotides are TGCGCCAGCAGCTTGAACAGGCCAGAAGAAATGAGTGGCTACACCTTC.

The rearrangement uses TRBV3-1 (or the pseudogene TRBV3-2) and TRBJ1-2; D might be TRBD1 (6 bases). From germline, CDR1 is LGHDT and CDR2 YNNKEL (reference sequence). The germline V and J ends were trimmed by 3 bases and 8 bases, with 22 bases remaining between them. The CDR3 is 16 amino acids. The CDR3 DNA reads as TGTGCCAGCAGCCAGCCAATCCTCCCGGGACAATACGGCTACACCTTC. It translates to CASSQPILPGQYGYTF.

The genes are TRBV30 and TRBJ1-5, with unresolved D. The CDR3 runs 12 residues. Trimming left V 0 bases short and J 10 bases short, with 10 bases between. Germline CDR1 and CDR2: GTSNPN and SVGIG (reference sequence). CDR3 sequence: CAWSVPGYPQHF. In DNA, the CDR3 is TGTGCCTGGAGTGTACCGGGGTACCCCCAGCATTTT.

This sequence joins TRBV27 and TRBJ2-7; D may correspond to TRBD1 or TRBD2 (5 bases each). The CDR3 length is 15 residues. V was cut by 7 bases and J by 2 bases, with 18 bases left in between. CDR1 MNHEY and CDR2 SMNVEV come from the germline V gene (reference sequence). The CDR3 reads CASKALPGRPYEQYF. Written as DNA, the CDR3 is TGTGCCAGCAAAGCTCTGCCAGGGAGACCCTACGAGCAGTACTTC.

V gene TRBV4-2 combines with J gene TRBJ2-3; D is perhaps TRBD2 (6 bases). CDR3 size: 16 residues. V dropped 0 bases and J dropped 4 bases, with 14 bases sitting between them. Per the germline V gene, CDR1 is LGHNA and CDR2 is YNFKEQ. The CDR3 coding sequence is TGTGCCAGCAGCCAAGATAATTCGGCTAGCGCAGATACGCAGTATTTT. This translates into CASSQDNSASADTQYF.

The CDR3 DNA sequence: TGTGCCAGCAGCCAAGATATAGGCAGATTCGCTAACTATGGCTACACCTTC. Residues: CASSQDIGRFANYGYTF. The rearrangement joins TRBV14 to TRBJ1-2; D is uncertain. Germline CDR1 and CDR2: SGHDN and FVKESK. V lost 0 bases, J lost 0 bases, and 14 bases lay in between. The CDR3 has 17 residues.

V usage is TRBV4-2 and J usage is TRBJ2-1; 7 nucleotides match TRBD2. The ends lost 1 base at V and 8 bases at J; junction bases unmatched: 11. The CDR3 is made up of 16 amino acids. CDR1 LGHNA and CDR2 YNFKEQ come from the germline V gene. CDR3 residues: CASSQGGGRAFDEQFF. DNA for the CDR3: TGTGCCAGCAGCCAAGGGGGAGGGAGGGCCTTCGATGAGCAGTTCTTC.

In nucleotides, the CDR3 is TGCAGCGCCTCAGGGGGGTACACTGAAGCTTTCTTT. Translating gives CSASGGYTEAFF. This chain links TRBV29-1 with TRBJ1-1, with TRBD1 matching 7 bases. The V gene end was trimmed by 7 bases and the J gene end by 3 bases; junction bases not matched to a gene: 5. The CDR3 is made up of 12 amino acids. CDR1 and CDR2 (germline): SQVTM, ANQGSEA.

The V and J genes are TRBV28 and TRBJ1-3; a weak D match, TRBD1 (6 bases). The CDR3 extends over 16 amino acids. The germline gives CDR1 MDHEN, CDR2 SYDVKM. V was cut by 6 bases and J by 0 bases, with 15 bases left in between. The CDR3 bases are TGTGCCAGCAGGGAACCTTACAGGGACTCTGGAAACACCATATATTTT. Its translation is CASREPYRDSGNTIYF.

V usage is TRBV7-2 and J usage is TRBJ2-4; 8 nucleotides match TRBD2. CDR3 length: 15 residues. J lost 6 bases, V lost 5 bases, and 9 bases had no gene match. Germline assignment: CDR1 SGHTA and CDR2 FQGNSA. The CDR3 region is CASSHETSGINIQYF. CDR3 coding DNA: TGTGCCAGCAGCCACGAAACTAGCGGCATAAACATTCAGTACTTC. The full variable domain, its missing parts supplied by reference TRBV7-2 and TRBJ2-4, is GAGVSQSPSNKVTEKGKDVELRCDPISGHTALYWYRQSLGQGLEFLIYFQGNSAPDKSGLPSDRFSAERTGGSVSTLTIQRTQQEDSAVYLCASSHETSGINIQYFGAGTRLSVL.

The rearrangement joins TRBV14 to TRBJ1-1, with D possibly TRBD1 on 6 matching bases. Germline CDR1 SGHDN, CDR2 FVKESK. There are 14 residues in the CDR3. Trimming pared 1 base from V and 5 bases from J, leaving 11 bases between. CDR3 nucleotides: TGTGCCAGCAGCCAAGTCCCAACAGGGACTGAAGCTTTCTTT. Encoded protein: CASSQVPTGTEAFF. Full variable domain (missing parts from reference TRBV14 and TRBJ1-1): EAGVTQFPSHSVIEKGQTVTLRCDPISGHDNLYWYRRVMGKEIKFLLHFVKESKQDESGMPNNRFLAERTGGTYSTLKVQPAELEDSGVYFCASSQVPTGTEAFFGQGTRLTVV.

The V and J genes are TRBV27 and TRBJ2-1, with 8 bases that match TRBD2. J lost 7 bases, V lost 6 bases, and 26 bases had no gene match. This CDR3 is 20 amino acids long. In germline, CDR1 is MNHEY, CDR2 SMNVEV (reference sequence). CDR3 DNA sequence: TGTGCCAGCAGGCTTGACCCGGGGTTCCCGGGTGGGAGCGGGAGAAATGAGCAGTTCTTC. This gives the protein CASRLDPGFPGGSGRNEQFF.

CDR3 in amino acids: CAISESRGPGNTIYF. CDR3 in DNA: TGTGCCATCAGTGAGTCGAGAGGCCCTGGAAACACCATATATTTT. The rearrangement uses TRBV10-3 and TRBJ1-3; D gene ambiguous. Trimming left V 0 bases short and J 2 bases short, with 8 bases between. Germline V gene lookup returns CDR1 ENHRY and CDR2 SYGVKD. The CDR3 is 15 residues long.

The gene calls are TRBV27 and TRBJ2-7; 11 positions agree with TRBD1. Germline V gives CDR1 MNHEY, CDR2 SMNVEV (reference sequence). Trimming removed 6 bases from V and 3 bases from J; junction bases left unmatched: 4. The CDR3 spans 14 residues. CDR3: CASSSGTGGYEQYF. CDR3 bases: TGTGCCAGCAGCTCCGGGACAGGGGGCTACGAGCAGTACTTC.

This clone was counted once. The V gene is TRBV7-8, the J gene TRBJ2-2, with 11 bases aligning to TRBD2. The CDR3 extends over 17 amino acids. The germline CDR1 and CDR2 sequences are SGHVS and FQNEAQ. Trimming removed 4 bases from V and 3 bases from J; junction bases left unmatched: 7. The CDR3 reads CASSSLAGGPYTGELFF. CDR3 nucleotide sequence: TGTGCCAGCAGCTCTCTAGCGGGAGGCCCATACACCGGGGAGCTGTTTTTT.

Only one count was recorded for this clone. This chain links TRBV6-5 with TRBJ1-1; the D is unclear. Looked up from germline, CDR1 is MNHEY and CDR2 is SVGAGI. V was shortened by 0 bases and J by 1 base, with 6 bases between the two germline ends. The CDR3 is 14 residues long. Here the CDR3 DNA reads TGTGCCAGCAGTTACTCGAACGAGAACACTGAAGCTTTCTTT. This translates into CASSYSNENTEAFF.

The chain employs TRBV21-1 and TRBJ2-5; TRBD1 reflects the table's D call only, with no check against the DNA. TRBV21-1 is marked as a pseudogene. The CDR3 has 13 residues. In DNA, the CDR3 is TGTGCCAGCAGCAACAGGACAGGAGAGACCCAGTACTTC. This encodes CASSNRTGETQYF.